These 9 T cell receptor beta chains share one sample of origin, sequenced in a study of T cell repertoires in cytomegalovirus infection. TCRdb fed the reads into MiXCR, producing one record per CDR3 protein. The table includes roughly 200,000 distinct CDR3 sequences, about 18% detected once. Sequences were obtained from CD8+ T cells from PBMCs. The source is a human donor in good health (CMV status not recorded). Some clones in this sample may be carry-over from other donors' samples.

The chain links TRBV28 to TRBJ2-3; 7 nucleotides line up with TRBD2. Germline lookup yields CDR1 MDHEN and CDR2 SYDVKM. V lost 4 bases and J lost 0; bases outside the gene matches: 1. The CDR3 has 14 residues. CDR3 DNA: TGTGCCAGCAGTTGGCGGGGGAGCACAGATACGCAGTATTTT. Amino acid sequence: CASSWRGSTDTQYF. Full variable domain (rest looked up from reference TRBV28 and TRBJ2-3): DVKVTQSSRYLVKRTGEKVFLECVQDMDHENMFWYRQDPGLGLRLIYFSYDVKMKEKGDIPEGYSVSREKKERFSLILESASTNQTSMYLCASSWRGSTDTQYFGPGTRLTVL.

J is TRBJ1-1 and V is TRBV6-5; TRBD1 matches at 7 bases. Trimming cost V 0 bases and J 5 bases; bases outside gene matches: 6. CDR1 and CDR2 from the germline V gene are MNHEY and SVGAGI. The length of the CDR3 is 15 residues. The CDR3 region is CASSYSRGLGTEAFF. The CDR3 coding sequence is TGTGCCAGCAGTTACTCGAGGGGGCTGGGTACTGAAGCTTTCTTT.

The chain is built from TRBV20-1 and TRBJ2-7; D is possibly TRBD2 (5 bases). Trimming shortened V by 1 base and J by 3 bases, and 10 bases separated the two germline ends. The CDR3 covers 13 residues. Germline CDR1 is DFQATT and CDR2 is SNEGSKA (reference sequence). The CDR3 loop is CSARGRDRYEQYF. DNA of the CDR3: TGCAGTGCTAGAGGTCGGGATCGCTACGAGCAGTACTTC.

The sample holds a few counts of this clonotype. The J gene is TRBJ2-7, the V gene TRBV7-8; D ambiguous. Germline loops: CDR1 SGHVS, CDR2 FQNEAQ. Trimming removed 3 bases at V and 2 bases at J, with 11 bases between. The CDR3 totals 14 residues. The CDR3 nucleotides read TGTGCCAGCAGCTTTGAAGGACCAACCTACGAGCAGTACTTC. The encoded protein is CASSFEGPTYEQYF.

This sequence joins TRBV7-2 and TRBJ2-1, with a tentative D call TRBD2 (5 bases). V was trimmed by 2 bases and J by 7 bases, leaving 18 bases between them. Per germline, CDR1 SGHTA and CDR2 FQGNSA. The CDR3 is made up of 16 amino acids. As DNA, the CDR3 is TGTGCCAGCAGCTTATATCCGGGAAAGGGTGGGAATGAGCAGTTCTTC. Translated: CASSLYPGKGGNEQFF.

This clonotype was seen more than once but under ten times. The chain employs TRBV7-2 and TRBJ2-3; a weak D match, TRBD1 (6 bases). This CDR3 contains 15 residues. Germline V gives CDR1 SGHTA, CDR2 FQGNSA. Trimming cost V 1 base and J 4 bases, with 12 bases left between them. The CDR3 spells CASSLEQGLADTQYF. The CDR3 nucleotides are TGTGCCAGCAGCTTAGAACAGGGCCTGGCAGATACGCAGTATTTT.

There are a few counts of this clonotype. V and J are TRBV28 and TRBJ1-4; D remains ambiguous. CDR1 is MDHEN, CDR2 SYDVKM, per germline. The length of the CDR3 is 16 residues. Trimming stripped 5 bases from V and 8 bases from J, with 21 bases between. CDR3 bases: TGTGCCAGCAGTCAGGCTTGGAGACCCGACTTGGAAAAACTGTTTTTT. Translated: CASSQAWRPDLEKLFF.

The CDR3 loop is CAWSDPWGGSYEQYF. Here the CDR3 DNA reads TGTGCCTGGAGTGACCCTTGGGGAGGGTCCTACGAGCAGTACTTC. V gene TRBV30 combines with J gene TRBJ2-7, with 7 positions matching TRBD2. The V gene's germline CDR1 is GTSNPN and CDR2 SVGIG (reference sequence). The CDR3 contains 15 residues. With V trimmed by 1 base and J by 1 base, 7 bases remained unmatched. Drawing the rest from reference TRBV30 and TRBJ2-7, the complete variable domain is SQTIHQWPATLVQPVGSPLSLECTVEGTSNPNLYWYRQAAGRGLQLLFYSVGIGQISSEVPQNLSASRPQDRQFILSSKKLLLSDSGFYLCAWSDPWGGSYEQYFGPGTRLTVT.

The chain carries TRBV5-1 and TRBJ1-2; D gene ambiguous. CDR3 size: 17 residues. Per the germline V gene, CDR1 is SGHRS and CDR2 is YFSETQ. The V end was cut by 0 bases, the J end by 2 bases, with 17 bases between. The DNA of the CDR3 is TGCGCCAGCAGCTTGGTGGATCGAGGACTTTCCAACTATGGCTACACCTTC. It encodes CASSLVDRGLSNYGYTF.